The present TCR beta chain was sequenced within a study of molecular identifiers for immune sequencing clone quantification. CDR3 length: 14 amino acids. V dropped 5 bases and J dropped 3; count of bases not matched to a gene: 5. Germline V gene data show CDR1 as MNHEY and CDR2 as SMNVEV (reference sequence). TCRdb re-called the PCR reads with MiXCR, one entry per CDR3 protein. This sample has about 320,000 distinct CDR3 sequences, with roughly 23% found just once. V and J are TRBV27 and TRBJ2-7; the match to TRBD1 covers 9 bases. The TCR sequence derives from a human donor in good health. Some libraries in this study had Jurkat cell RNA spiked in. The sequenced sample was naive CD8+ T cells from blood, with Jurkat cell RNA spiked in. Described subset: FACS-sorted CD8+CD4-CCR7+CD45RA+ naive T cells. CDR3 sequence reads: CASSLQGASYEQYF. Written as DNA, the CDR3 is TGTGCCAGCAGTCTACAGGGGGCGAGCTACGAGCAGTACTTC.